This TCR beta chain originates from a study of blood T cell repertoires in COVID-19 (dated by TCRdb to about 2020). Notes on the research overall: The collaborator samples originated in the United States, Italy and Spain and spanned the acute and convalescent phases of COVID-19. The material from the prospective study consisted of cDNA or gDNA derived from T cells, B-cell-depleted T cells, or PBMCs. Deeply sampled blood TCRbeta repertoires from subjects exposed to, actively infected with, or recovered from COVID-19 were included in the dataset. A freely available public database, intended as a resource for researchers studying the immune response to SARS-CoV-2, is where the repertoires were released. The samples were drawn from two sources: the first 160 participants of the ongoing ImmuneRACE study, and over 950 subjects contributed by 6 global collaborators. Nearly every sample came with metadata listing a de-identified subject ID, COVID-19 status, age in years and sex. Where available, HLA class I and class II types were taken from metadata supplied by the sample provider and were not determined by assay-based typing.

CDR1 and CDR2, per the germline V gene, are KGHSH and LQKENI. V is cut by 6 bases and J by 1 base, and the space between the germline ends is 10 bases. From its cysteine to its phenylalanine, the CDR3 spans 13 amino acids. The kept DNA is CDR3 alone, 39 bases in frame from the first base. As for this clone: Its antigen is unknown. Per-base qualities were not stored, and no clone one base away is much larger.

Each collaborating institution followed its own protocols to collect whole blood in K2EDTA tubes. For TCRbeta analysis, collaborators shipped samples as frozen whole blood, isolated PBMCs, or DNA extracted from either of those sample types. Broader findings and caveats from the paper: Clinical and demographic metadata were provided uncurated, with the amount varying by source and participant.

The immunoSEQ Assay, a bias-controlled multiplex PCR, was used to amplify TCRbeta CDR3 regions from genomic DNA. In the original analysis: The number of nucleated cells in each sample was estimated from the amplification of reference gene primers within the assay. Sequence reads were collapsed and filtered to measure the absolute abundance of every unique TCRbeta CDR3 rearrangement. For each sample, productive Simpson clonality was calculated as the square root of Simpson's diversity index over productive rearrangements. TCRdb took this table from immuneACCESS and kept in-frame rearrangements with V and J called. Such tables lack part of the clones; where checked against another copy, unresolved V genes explain under half of the gap, and the rest is unexplained. Clone size and the V and J calls come from that table; the DNA yielded D and trimming. A total of a few hundred thousand clones appear in this sample, 82% of them only once. Of the sample, around 3.2% falls within the top ten clones.

The TCR originated in a young woman with acute or convalescent COVID-19. The V and J genes are TRBV18 and TRBJ2-7, with a weak D call of TRBD1 (6 bases match). Sequencing used peripheral blood. CDR3 reads: CASSGRGSYEQYF. The sequenced DNA is TGTGCCAGCTCTGGTAGGGGGTCCTACGAGCAGTACTTC.